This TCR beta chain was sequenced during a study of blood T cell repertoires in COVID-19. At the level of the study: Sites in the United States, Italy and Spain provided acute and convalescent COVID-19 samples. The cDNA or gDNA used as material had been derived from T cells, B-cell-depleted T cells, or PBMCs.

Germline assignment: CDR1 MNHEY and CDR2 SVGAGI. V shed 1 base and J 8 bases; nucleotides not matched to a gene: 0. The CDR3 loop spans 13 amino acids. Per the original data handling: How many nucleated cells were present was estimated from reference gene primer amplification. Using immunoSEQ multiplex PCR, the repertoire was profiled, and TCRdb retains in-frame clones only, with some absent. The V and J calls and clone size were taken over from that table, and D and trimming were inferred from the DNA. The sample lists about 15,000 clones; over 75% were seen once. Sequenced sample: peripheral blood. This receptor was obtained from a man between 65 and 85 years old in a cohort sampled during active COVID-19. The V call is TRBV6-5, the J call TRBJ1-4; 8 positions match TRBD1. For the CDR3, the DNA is TGTGCCAGCAGTTACTGGACAGGGGAAAAACTGTTTTTT. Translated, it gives CASSYWTGEKLFF.